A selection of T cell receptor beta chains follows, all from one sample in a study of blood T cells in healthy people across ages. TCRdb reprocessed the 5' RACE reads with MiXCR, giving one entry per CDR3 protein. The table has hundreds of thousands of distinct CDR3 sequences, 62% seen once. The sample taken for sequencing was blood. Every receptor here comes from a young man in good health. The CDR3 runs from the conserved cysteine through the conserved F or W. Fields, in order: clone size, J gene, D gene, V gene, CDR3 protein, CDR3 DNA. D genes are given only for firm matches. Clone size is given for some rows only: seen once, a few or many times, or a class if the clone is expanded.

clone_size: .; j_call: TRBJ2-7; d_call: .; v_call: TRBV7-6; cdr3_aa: CASSCGQSYEQYF; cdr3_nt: TGTGCCAGCAGCTGCGGACAGTCCTACGAGCAGTACTTC
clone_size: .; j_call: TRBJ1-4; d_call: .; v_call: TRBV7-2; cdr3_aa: CASSLDGGGREKLFF; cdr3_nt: TGTGCCAGCAGCTTAGATGGGGGGGGGAGAGAAAAACTGTTTTTT
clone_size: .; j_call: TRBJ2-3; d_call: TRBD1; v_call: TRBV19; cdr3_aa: CASSPGQQPPYTQYF; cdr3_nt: TGTGCCAGTAGTCCGGGACAGCAACCTCCGTATACGCAGTATTTT
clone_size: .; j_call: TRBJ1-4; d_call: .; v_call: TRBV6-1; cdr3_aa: CASSEAQAREKLFF; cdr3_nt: TGTGCCAGCAGTGAAGCCCAGGCCAGGGAGAAACTGTTTTTT
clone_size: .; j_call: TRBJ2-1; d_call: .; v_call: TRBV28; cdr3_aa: CASSLGEDRSYNEQFF; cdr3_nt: TGTGCCAGCAGTTTAGGGGAGGACAGATCCTACAATGAGCAGTTCTTC
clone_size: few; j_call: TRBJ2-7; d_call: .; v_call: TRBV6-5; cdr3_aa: CASSATGTYEQYF; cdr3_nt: TGTGCCAGCAGTGCGACGGGGACCTACGAGCAGTACTTC
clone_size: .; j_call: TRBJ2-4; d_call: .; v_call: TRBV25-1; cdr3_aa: CASSESMGVKAYGQYF; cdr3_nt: TGTGCCAGCAGTGAATCTATGGGAGTAAAGGCCTACGGGCAGTACTTC
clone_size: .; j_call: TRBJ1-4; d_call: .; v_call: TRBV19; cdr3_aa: CASRAPGSNEKLFF; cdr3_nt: TGTGCCAGTAGGGCCCCGGGGAGCAATGAAAAACTGTTTTTT
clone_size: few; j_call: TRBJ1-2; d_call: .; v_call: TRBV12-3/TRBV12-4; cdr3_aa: CASSHRQPGVSGYTF; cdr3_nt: TGTGCCAGCAGTCACCGACAGCCCGGAGTGTCTGGCTACACCTTC
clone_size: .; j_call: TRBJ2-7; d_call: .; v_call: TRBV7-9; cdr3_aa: CASSLGGPLEQYF; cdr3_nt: TGTGCCAGCAGCCTGGGCGGCCCCCTCGAGCAGTACTTC
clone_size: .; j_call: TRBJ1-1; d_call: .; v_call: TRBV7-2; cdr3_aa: CASSPKDSLETEAFF; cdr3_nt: TGTGCCAGCAGCCCAAAAGACAGCCTGGAGACTGAAGCTTTCTTT
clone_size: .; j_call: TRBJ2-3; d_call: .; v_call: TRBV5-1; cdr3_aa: CASSLAMGGHPTDTQYF; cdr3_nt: TGCGCCAGCAGCTTGGCCATGGGGGGGCACCCCACAGATACGCAGTATTTT
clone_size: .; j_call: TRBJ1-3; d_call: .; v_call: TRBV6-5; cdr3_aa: CASSTGRVHSGNTIYF; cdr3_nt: TGTGCCAGCAGTACCGGACGGGTCCACTCTGGAAACACCATATATTTT
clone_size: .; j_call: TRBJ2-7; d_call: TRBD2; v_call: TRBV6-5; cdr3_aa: CASSYARTSMYEQYF; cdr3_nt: TGTGCCAGCAGTTACGCCAGGACTAGCATGTACGAGCAGTACTTC
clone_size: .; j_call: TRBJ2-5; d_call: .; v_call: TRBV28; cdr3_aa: CASSLAEQVRYF; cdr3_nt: TGTGCCAGCAGTTTGGCCGAGCAAGTCAGGTACTTC
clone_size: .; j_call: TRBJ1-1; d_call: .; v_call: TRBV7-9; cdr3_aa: CASSSWGASGVKAEAFF; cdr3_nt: TGTGCCAGCAGCTCCTGGGGGGCTAGTGGGGTTAAAGCTGAAGCTTTCTTT
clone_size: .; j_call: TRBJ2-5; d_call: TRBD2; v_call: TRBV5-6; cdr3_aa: CASSGTSGVETQYF; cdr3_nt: TGTGCCAGCAGCGGGACTAGCGGGGTTGAGACCCAGTACTTC
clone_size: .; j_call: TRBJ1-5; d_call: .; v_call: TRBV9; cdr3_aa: CASSVRVGEVAGQPQHF; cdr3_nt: TGTGCCAGCAGCGTGAGGGTAGGGGAGGTTGCAGGTCAGCCCCAGCATTTT
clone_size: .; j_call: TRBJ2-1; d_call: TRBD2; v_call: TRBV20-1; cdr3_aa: CSAREVGGARNEQFF; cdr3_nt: TGCAGTGCTAGAGAGGTCGGGGGGGCTCGAAATGAGCAGTTCTTC
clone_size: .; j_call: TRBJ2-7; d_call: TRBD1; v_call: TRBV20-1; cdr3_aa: CSITGEGAYEQYF; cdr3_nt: TGCAGCATAACAGGGGAAGGAGCCTACGAGCAGTACTTC
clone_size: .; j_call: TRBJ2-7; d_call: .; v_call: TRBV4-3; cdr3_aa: CASSQGQDLYNEQYF; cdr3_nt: TGCGCCAGCAGCCAAGGCCAGGACCTATACAATGAGCAGTACTTC
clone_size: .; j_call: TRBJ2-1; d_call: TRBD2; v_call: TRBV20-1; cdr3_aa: CSATFRSGGFYNEQFF; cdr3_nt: TGCAGTGCCACCTTCCGGAGCGGGGGGTTTTACAATGAGCAGTTCTTC
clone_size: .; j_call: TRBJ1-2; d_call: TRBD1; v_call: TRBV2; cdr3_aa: CASREGASYGYTF; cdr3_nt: TGTGCCAGCAGGGAGGGGGCCAGCTATGGCTACACCTTC
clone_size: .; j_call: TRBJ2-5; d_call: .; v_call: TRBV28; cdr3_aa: CASSFLGGEIGTQYF; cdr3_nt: TGTGCCAGCAGTTTTTTAGGAGGGGAGATCGGGACCCAGTACTTC
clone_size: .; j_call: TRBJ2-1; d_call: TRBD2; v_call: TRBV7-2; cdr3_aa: CASTRFLAGGWSSYNEQFF; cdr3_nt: TGTGCCAGCACCCGGTTTCTAGCGGGGGGTTGGAGCTCCTACAATGAGCAGTTCTTC
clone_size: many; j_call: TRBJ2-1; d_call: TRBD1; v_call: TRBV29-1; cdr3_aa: CSVAGQGDYSYNEQFF; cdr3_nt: TGCAGCGTGGCTGGACAGGGGGATTACTCCTACAATGAGCAGTTCTTC
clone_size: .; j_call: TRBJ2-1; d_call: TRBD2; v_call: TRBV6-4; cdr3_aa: CASSDIPGGNEQFF; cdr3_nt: TGTGCCAGCAGTGATATTCCGGGGGGTAATGAGCAGTTCTTC
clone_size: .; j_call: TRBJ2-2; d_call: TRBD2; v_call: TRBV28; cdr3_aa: CASSLVSGGAGELFF; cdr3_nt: TGTGCCAGCAGTTTAGTCAGCGGGGGGGCCGGGGAGCTGTTTTTT
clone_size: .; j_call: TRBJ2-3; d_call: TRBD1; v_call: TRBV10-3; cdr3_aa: CAISDPVDRGRTDTQYF; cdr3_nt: TGTGCCATCAGTGACCCGGTGGACAGGGGGCGTACAGATACGCAGTATTTT
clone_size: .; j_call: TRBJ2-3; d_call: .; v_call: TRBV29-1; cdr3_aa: CSVESGTMNTQYF; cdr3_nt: TGCAGCGTTGAAAGTGGGACAATGAATACGCAGTATTTT
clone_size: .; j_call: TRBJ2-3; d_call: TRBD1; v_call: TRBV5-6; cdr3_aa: CASSLGQNGDRVTDTRYF; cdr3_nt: TGTGCCAGCAGCTTGGGGCAAAATGGGGACAGGGTAACAGATACGCGGTATTTT
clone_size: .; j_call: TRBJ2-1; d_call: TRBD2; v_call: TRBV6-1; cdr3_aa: CASSPSLTSDEQFF; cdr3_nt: TGTGCCAGCAGTCCCTCCCTCACTAGCGATGAGCAGTTCTTC
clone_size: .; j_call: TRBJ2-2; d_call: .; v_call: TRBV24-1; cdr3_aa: CATSDFRDAANTGELFF; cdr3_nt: TGTGCCACCAGTGATTTTAGGGACGCCGCGAACACCGGGGAGCTGTTTTTT
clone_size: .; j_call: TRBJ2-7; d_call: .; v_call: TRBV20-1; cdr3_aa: CSAVIGYEQYF; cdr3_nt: TGCAGTGCTGTAATCGGCTACGAGCAGTACTTC
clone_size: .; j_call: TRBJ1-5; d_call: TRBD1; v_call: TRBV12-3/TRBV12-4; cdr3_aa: CAGSYTGVLNQPQHF; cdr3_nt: TGTGCCGGCAGTTATACAGGGGTCCTCAATCAGCCCCAGCATTTT
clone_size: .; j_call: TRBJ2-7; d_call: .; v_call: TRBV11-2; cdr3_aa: CASSLDRAGYTEQYF; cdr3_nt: TGTGCCAGCAGCTTAGATCGAGCAGGGTACACGGAGCAGTACTTC
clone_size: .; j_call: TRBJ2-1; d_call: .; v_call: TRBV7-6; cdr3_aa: CASSSAPGYNEQFF; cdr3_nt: TGTGCCAGCAGCTCAGCGCCAGGCTACAATGAGCAGTTCTTC
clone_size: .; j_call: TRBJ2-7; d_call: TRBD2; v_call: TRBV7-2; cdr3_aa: CASGREGRAYEQYF; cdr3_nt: TGTGCCAGCGGGAGGGAGGGGCGAGCTTACGAGCAGTACTTC
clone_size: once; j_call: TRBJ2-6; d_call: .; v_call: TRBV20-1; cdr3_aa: CSAGLTANVLTF; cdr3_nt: TGCAGTGCTGGGCTTACGGCCAACGTCCTGACTTTC
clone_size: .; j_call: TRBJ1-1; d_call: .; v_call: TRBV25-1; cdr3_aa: CASSVFRAYSSSTEAFF; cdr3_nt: TGTGCCAGCAGTGTGTTTCGGGCATATTCTTCTAGCACTGAAGCTTTCTTT